The 10 T cell receptor beta chains below come from one sample, sequenced in a study of blood T cells in healthy people across ages. A second PCR of 7 to 11 cycles used a sample-barcoded 5' primer and a J-beta primer mix. TCRdb recomputed calls from the 5' RACE reads with MiXCR, one row per CDR3 protein. Of roughly 1.5 million distinct CDR3 sequences detected, about 45% appear once; the ten largest clones hold about 4%. The sample taken for sequencing was blood. Source of these receptors: a woman aged 18-35 years in good health.

This clonotype was seen a few times. The chain couples TRBV13 to TRBJ2-7; TRBD1 agrees at 7 bases. V dropped 8 bases and J dropped 2; count of bases not matched to a gene: 9. The CDR3 contains 14 residues. Germline V gene data show CDR1 as PRHDT and CDR2 as FYEKMQ (reference sequence). In DNA form, the CDR3 reads TGTGCCAGCCACCTCCGGGACAGACCCTACGAGCAGTACTTC. It yields the protein CASHLRDRPYEQYF.

The chain uses TRBV7-2 and TRBJ1-2; unclear D gene. The CDR3 contains 12 residues. Trimming cost V 3 bases and J 8 bases, with 10 bases left between them. CDR1 and CDR2 (germline): SGHTA, FQGNSA. CDR3 residues: CASSFPSPGYTF. The CDR3 bases are TGTGCCAGCAGCTTTCCTTCCCCCGGCTACACCTTC.

This clonotype showed up just a few times. This chain joins TRBV28 and TRBJ2-7, with TRBD2 matching over 7 bases. CDR1 is MDHEN, CDR2 SYDVKM, per germline. This CDR3 has 12 residues. V was pared by 9 bases and J by 2 bases, with 4 bases of the junction left unmatched. The CDR3 spells CASRTRTYEQYF. The CDR3 DNA reads TGTGCCAGTCGGACTAGAACCTACGAGCAGTACTTC.

The chain couples TRBV7-2 to TRBJ1-5, with TRBD1 identical over 9 bases. This CDR3 is 16 amino acids long. J gave up 0 bases and V 5 bases, and 5 bases lay outside the gene matches. From germline, CDR1 is SGHTA and CDR2 FQGNSA. The CDR3 sequence is CASSRWTGVSNQPQHF. The CDR3, as DNA: TGTGCCAGCAGCCGGTGGACAGGGGTTAGCAATCAGCCCCAGCATTTT.

This chain's CDR3 is CSAQDRGRIQYF. As DNA, the CDR3 is TGCAGTGCTCAGGACAGGGGACGCATTCAGTACTTC. The chain joins TRBV20-1 to TRBJ2-7; 9 nucleotides agree with TRBD1. The DNA end is a closer match to TRBJ2-4, so the J assignment may be wrong. The CDR3 runs 12 residues. From germline, CDR1 is DFQATT and CDR2 SNEGSKA (reference sequence).

This chain joins TRBV6-5 and TRBJ1-6, with D possibly matching TRBD1 (5 bases). This CDR3 comprises 16 residues. The V end lost 5 bases, the J end lost 3 bases, and 14 bases lay between the germline ends. Per the germline V gene, CDR1 is MNHEY and CDR2 is SVGAGI. CDR3 sequence: CASSHTSDSYNSPLHF. The CDR3 region has the DNA TGTGCCAGCAGTCACACGTCCGACAGCTATAATTCACCCCTCCACTTT.

This clonotype has just a few counts. The chain joins TRBV7-9 to TRBJ1-2; no definite D call. Trimming removed 5 bases at V and 0 bases at J, with 10 bases between. CDR1 is SEHNR and CDR2 is FQNEAQ in the germline V gene (reference sequence). The CDR3 extends over 14 amino acids. This CDR3 reads CASSQSSANYGYTF. The CDR3 bases are TGTGCCAGCAGCCAGTCATCAGCTAACTATGGCTACACCTTC.

This chain uses TRBV5-1 with TRBJ2-5, with D unresolved. Germline-derived CDR1 and CDR2 are SGHRS and YFSETQ. The CDR3 consists of 14 residues. The ends were cut back, 4 bases at V and 5 bases at J, with 15 bases in the middle. The CDR3 protein is CASSVGTDGETQYF. CDR3 nucleotides: TGCGCCAGCAGCGTAGGCACGGACGGGGAGACCCAGTACTTC.

This clonotype was observed many times. A junction end diverges from the germline sequence, so it may reflect a read error. The chain links TRBV5-1 to TRBJ1-1, with D perhaps TRBD1 (5 bases). Germline values: CDR1 SGHRS, CDR2 YFSETQ. The CDR3 runs to 14 residues. The CDR3: CASSLGGAGTEAFF. The CDR3 DNA is TGTGCCAGCAGTTTAGGCGGGGCTGGGACTGAAGCTTTCTTT.

The rearrangement links TRBV6-5 to TRBJ2-7; unclear D gene. The CDR3 is 16 residues long. Between the trimmed V and J ends, which lost 6 bases and 2 bases, there was a span of 20 bases. Germline V gene lookup returns CDR1 MNHEY and CDR2 SVGAGI. DNA for the CDR3: TGTGCCAGCAGCTCACGTGGGCCGGCTGTCCCCTACGAGCAGTACTTC. It codes for CASSSRGPAVPYEQYF.